Listed below are T cell receptor beta chains from one sample, sequenced in a study of blood T cell repertoires in COVID-19. The table came from immunoSEQ multiplex PCR; TCRdb's copy has only in-frame clones and leaves some out. The data show some 300,000 clones, approximately 89% seen once. Material: PBMCs or T cells enriched from blood (not recorded which). The origin of the receptors is a woman aged 50 to 65 who had been exposed to COVID-19. Each CDR3 is given with its conserved first and last residue. The D gene is left open where the match is weak. For some rows the clone size is stated as once, few or many, or as a class when expanded; others skip it.

>TRBV13|.|TRBJ2-3|.
TGTGCCAGCAGCTTAGGCCCCGGCCAGGGCGCAGATACGCAGTATTTT
CASSLGPGQGADTQYF
>TRBV19|.|TRBJ1-5|.
TGTGCCAGTACCCCCCGGGGGGCAGGTCAGCCCCAGCATTTT
CASTPRGAGQPQHF
>TRBV15|.|TRBJ1-2|.
TGTGCCACATCCCGGGAGAGCCATGGCTACACCTTC
CATSRESHGYTF
>TRBV2|.|TRBJ2-3|TRBD1
TGTGCCAGCAACGGACAGGGTGCAGATACGCAGTATTTT
CASNGQGADTQYF
>TRBV7-8|once|TRBJ1-4|.
TGTGCCAGCACTTTGACAGCAACTAATGAAAAACTGTTTTTT
CASTLTATNEKLFF
>TRBV27|.|TRBJ1-2|TRBD1
TGTGCCACCCGTCCTTCCGGGACAGGGGTCTTGGGCTACACCTTC
CATRPSGTGVLGYTF
>TRBV11-2|.|TRBJ2-7|TRBD1
TGTGCCAGCAGCGTCACAGGGGGCATTGGCGAGCAGTACTTC
CASSVTGGIGEQYF
>TRBV7-9|.|TRBJ2-2|.
TGTGCCAGCAGCTTAGGGACTACCACCGGGGAGCTGTTTTTT
CASSLGTTTGELFF
>TRBV5-4|few|TRBJ2-7|.
TGTGCCAGCAGCTCAAGACAGGACTACGAGCAGTACTTC
CASSSRQDYEQYF
>TRBV28|.|TRBJ2-5|.
TGTGCCAGCAGCCCAGGGGTGGAGACCCAGTACTTC
CASSPGVETQYF
>TRBV7-8|.|TRBJ2-1|.
TGTGCCAGCAGTCCCCAGGGCGGTGGGTACAATGAGCAGTTCTTC
CASSPQGGGYNEQFF
>TRBV27|.|TRBJ2-7|TRBD1
TGTGCCAGCAGTTTGCGAACCTCTACAGGGGTCGTATTCTACGAGCAGTACTTC
CASSLRTSTGVVFYEQYF
>TRBV5-4|few|TRBJ1-1|TRBD1
TGTGCCAGCAGCTCTGGGACAGGGGGGACTGAAGCTTTCTTT
CASSSGTGGTEAFF
>TRBV7-9|.|TRBJ1-1|TRBD1
TGTGCCAGCAGCAGCAGGGGGCCGGACACTGAAGCTTTCTTT
CASSSRGPDTEAFF
>TRBV10-3|few|TRBJ1-6|TRBD1
TGTGCCATCGGGACAGCAGATAATTCACCCCTCCACTTT
CAIGTADNSPLHF
>TRBV6-5|.|TRBJ1-5|.
TGTGCCAGCAGTCCCCTCCGGAGCAATCAGCCCCAGCATTTT
CASSPLRSNQPQHF
>TRBV28|.|TRBJ2-1|.
TGTGCCAGCAGTTTTAGTTTCTACAATGAGCAGTTCTTC
CASSFSFYNEQFF
>TRBV6-5|.|TRBJ2-5|TRBD2
TGTGCCAGCAGTCTCACACGGGGGGGAGGAGAGACCCAGTACTTC
CASSLTRGGGETQYF
>TRBV7-9|.|TRBJ2-5|TRBD2
TGTGCCAGCAGCTTCCCTAGCGGGGGGCAAGAGACCCAGTACTTC
CASSFPSGGQETQYF
>TRBV6-5|.|TRBJ2-5|TRBD1
TGTGCCAGCAGTCCATCTCCAGGGGGAGAGACCCAGTACTTC
CASSPSPGGETQYF
>TRBV25-1|.|TRBJ2-7|TRBD1
TGTGCCAGCAGTGAAGATCGCTTTCGGGGACAGACGACCAACGAGCAGTACTTC
CASSEDRFRGQTTNEQYF
>TRBV16|.|TRBJ1-4|.
TGTGCCAGCAGCCAACAGTCCCATAATGAAAAACTGTTTTTT
CASSQQSHNEKLFF
>TRBV5-1|.|TRBJ1-2|.
TGCGCCAGCAGCTACGACGCCGGGACAAGCGGCTACACCTTC
CASSYDAGTSGYTF
>TRBV12-3/TRBV12-4|once|TRBJ1-4|TRBD1
TGTGCCAGCAGTCCAGGGGGTTGGGAAAAACTGTTTTTT
CASSPGGWEKLFF
>TRBV19|.|TRBJ1-1|.
TGTGCCAGTAGTAAAGGGGGAAGGTACACTGAAGCTTTCTTT
CASSKGGRYTEAFF
>TRBV7-7|.|TRBJ2-3|TRBD1
TGTGCTAGCAGTCCCGGGACAGGGGGACGAGATACGCAGTATTTT
CASSPGTGGRDTQYF
>TRBV18|.|TRBJ1-1|.
TGTGCCAGCTCACCTACAGGGCTTAGGGGCACTGAAGCTTTCTTT
CASSPTGLRGTEAFF
>TRBV5-4|.|TRBJ2-5|.
TGTGCCAGCAGCTTGGTGGGGGGGGCCTTGGAGACCCAGTACTTC
CASSLVGGALETQYF
>TRBV7-2|once|TRBJ2-2|.
TGTGCCAGCAGCTCGTACACCGGGGAGCTGTTTTTT
CASSSYTGELFF
>TRBV30|.|TRBJ1-6|TRBD1
TGTGCCTGGAAGTACAGGGGAAATTCACCCCTCCACTTT
CAWKYRGNSPLHF
>TRBV9|.|TRBJ2-5|TRBD1
TGTGCCAGCAGCGCGGACAGGGGGCTTTGGCAAGAGACCCAGTACTTC
CASSADRGLWQETQYF
>TRBV5-5|.|TRBJ2-7|.
TGTGCCAGCAGCTTGGATCCCCGCGGGACGGGCGAGCAGTACTTC
CASSLDPRGTGEQYF
>TRBV28|once|TRBJ2-7|.
TGTGCCAGCAGTTTGGCGGGAACCTACGAGCAGTACTTC
CASSLAGTYEQYF
>TRBV19|.|TRBJ2-2|TRBD2
TGTGCCAGTACCGGGGGGGGGACCCCTTACACCGGGGAGCTGTTTTTT
CASTGGGTPYTGELFF
>TRBV7-2|.|TRBJ2-5|.
TGTGCCAGCAGATCGGGACACCCTCGGGGAGAGACCCAGTACTTC
CASRSGHPRGETQYF
>TRBV25-1|.|TRBJ1-2|TRBD1
TGTGCCAGCAGTGAAGCGGGACAGGTCAATGGCTACACCTTC
CASSEAGQVNGYTF
>TRBV3-1/TRBV3-2|.|TRBJ2-7|.
TGTGCCAGCAGCTTGCAACCGGGGTACGAGCAGTACTTC
CASSLQPGYEQYF
>TRBV7-2|.|TRBJ1-6|.
TGTGCCAGCACACGGGGCCAGGGGAATAATTCACCCCTCCACTTT
CASTRGQGNNSPLHF
>TRBV7-2|.|TRBJ1-2|TRBD1
TGTGCCAGCAGCTCCACAGGGGCGGTAGGCTACACCTTC
CASSSTGAVGYTF
>TRBV6-5|.|TRBJ2-3|TRBD2
TGTGCCAGCAGGACCGGGACTAAAAGTCAGGATACGCAGTATTTT
CASRTGTKSQDTQYF
>TRBV18|.|TRBJ2-1|TRBD2
TGTGCCAGCTCATCCCTGGCGGGGGAGTACAATGAGCAGTTCTTC
CASSSLAGEYNEQFF
>TRBV25-1|.|TRBJ2-1|TRBD1
TGTGCCAGCAGTGAATCTGGACAGGGGAGGAATGAGCAGTTCTTC
CASSESGQGRNEQFF
>TRBV2|.|TRBJ1-6|TRBD1
TGTGCCAGCAGTGTCGACAGGGGGGGAGGTACGAGGTATTCACCCCTCCACTTT
CASSVDRGGGTRYSPLHF
>TRBV2|once|TRBJ1-1|.
TGTGCCAGCAGAGGAACATCGAAGAGGACTGAAGCTTTCTTT
CASRGTSKRTEAFF
>TRBV3-1/TRBV3-2|few|TRBJ1-4|TRBD1
TGTGCCAGCAGCGGGACAGGGCCGCGGGAAAAACTGTTTTTT
CASSGTGPREKLFF
>TRBV5-4|.|TRBJ2-1|.
TGTGCCAGCAGCTTAGGTAGCGGTAGCTCCTACAATGAGCAGTTCTTC
CASSLGSGSSYNEQFF
>TRBV2|.|TRBJ2-7|.
TGTGCCAGCAGTGTATCCAGGCTCTACGAGCAGTACTTC
CASSVSRLYEQYF
>TRBV7-8|.|TRBJ2-3|TRBD2
TGTGCCAGCAGGATAGCGGGGGCCACAGATACGCAGTATTTT
CASRIAGATDTQYF
>TRBV28|.|TRBJ2-1|.
TGTGCCAGCAGTTCAGTCTTCGGGAACCCCCGGGCCTACAATGAGCAGTTCTTC
CASSSVFGNPRAYNEQFF
>TRBV7-9|.|TRBJ2-7|.
TGTGCCAGCAGCTTAGCGGGACTCTCCGTTAACGAGCAGTACTTC
CASSLAGLSVNEQYF
>TRBV28|.|TRBJ2-7|TRBD1
TGTGCCAGCAGTTTCTCGGACAGGGGATACCACGAGCAGTACTTC
CASSFSDRGYHEQYF
>TRBV6-5|.|TRBJ2-7|.
TGTGCCAGCAGGAGGGAGACCTACGAGCAGTACTTC
CASRRETYEQYF
>TRBV2|.|TRBJ2-7|.
TGTGCCAGCAGCCCAACCAGACAGTACGAGCAGTACTTC
CASSPTRQYEQYF